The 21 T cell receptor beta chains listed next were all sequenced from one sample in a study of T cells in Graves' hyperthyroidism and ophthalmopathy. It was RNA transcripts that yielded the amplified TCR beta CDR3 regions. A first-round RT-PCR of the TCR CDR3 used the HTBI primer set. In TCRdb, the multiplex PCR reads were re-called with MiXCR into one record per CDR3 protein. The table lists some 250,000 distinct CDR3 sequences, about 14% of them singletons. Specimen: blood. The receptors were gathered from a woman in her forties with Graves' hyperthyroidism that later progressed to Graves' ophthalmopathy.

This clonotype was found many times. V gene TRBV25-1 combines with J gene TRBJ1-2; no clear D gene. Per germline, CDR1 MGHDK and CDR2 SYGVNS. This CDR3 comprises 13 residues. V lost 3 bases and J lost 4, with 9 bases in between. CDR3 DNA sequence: TGTGCCAGCAGTGAGAGGACCACCTATGGCTACACCTTC. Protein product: CASSERTTYGYTF.

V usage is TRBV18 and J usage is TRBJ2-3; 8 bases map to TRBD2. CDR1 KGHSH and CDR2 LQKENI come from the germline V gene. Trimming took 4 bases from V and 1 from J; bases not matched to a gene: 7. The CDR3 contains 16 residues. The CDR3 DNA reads TGTGCCAGCTCACTCCAGGCGGGGGGCGGCACAGATACGCAGTATTTT. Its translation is CASSLQAGGGTDTQYF.

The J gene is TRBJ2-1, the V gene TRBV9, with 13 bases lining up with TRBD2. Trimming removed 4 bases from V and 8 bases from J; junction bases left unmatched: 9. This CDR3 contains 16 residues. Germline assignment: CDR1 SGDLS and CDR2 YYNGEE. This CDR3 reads CASSTRTSGRGHEQFF. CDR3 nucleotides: TGTGCCAGCAGCACCCGGACTAGCGGGAGAGGCCATGAGCAGTTCTTC.

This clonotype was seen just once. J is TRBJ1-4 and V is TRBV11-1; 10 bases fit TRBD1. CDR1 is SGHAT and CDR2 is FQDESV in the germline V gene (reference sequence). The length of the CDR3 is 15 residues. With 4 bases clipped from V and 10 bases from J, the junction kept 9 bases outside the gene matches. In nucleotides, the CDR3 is TGTGCCAGCAGCTCATCGGGACAGGGGAGGGGAAAACTGTTTTTT. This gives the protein CASSSSGQGRGKLFF.

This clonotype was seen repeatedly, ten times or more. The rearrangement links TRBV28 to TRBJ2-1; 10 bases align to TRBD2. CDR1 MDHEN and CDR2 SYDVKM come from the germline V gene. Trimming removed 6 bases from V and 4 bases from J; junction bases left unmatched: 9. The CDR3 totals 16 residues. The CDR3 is CASRLSTSGSYNEQFF. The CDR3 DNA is TGTGCCAGCAGGCTTTCGACTAGCGGGTCTTACAATGAGCAGTTCTTC.

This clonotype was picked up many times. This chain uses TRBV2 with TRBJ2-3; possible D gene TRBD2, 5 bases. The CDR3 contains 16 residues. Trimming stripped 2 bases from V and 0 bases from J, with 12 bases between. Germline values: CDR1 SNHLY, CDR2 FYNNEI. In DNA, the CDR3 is TGTGCCAGCAGTGAATTTAGTAGCGTTAGCACAGATACGCAGTATTTT. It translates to CASSEFSSVSTDTQYF.

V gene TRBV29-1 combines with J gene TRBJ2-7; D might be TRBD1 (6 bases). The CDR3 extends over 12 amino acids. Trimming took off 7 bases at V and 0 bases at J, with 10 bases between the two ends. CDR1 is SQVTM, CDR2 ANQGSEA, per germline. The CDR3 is CSGRDNSYEQYF. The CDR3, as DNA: TGCAGCGGCCGGGACAACTCCTACGAGCAGTACTTC.

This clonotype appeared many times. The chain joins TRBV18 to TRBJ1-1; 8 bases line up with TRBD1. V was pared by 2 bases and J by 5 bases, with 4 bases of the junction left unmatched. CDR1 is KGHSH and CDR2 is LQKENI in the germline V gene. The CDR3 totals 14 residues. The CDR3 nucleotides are TGTGCCAGCTCACCAAACCAGGGGGCGACTGAAGCTTTCTTT. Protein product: CASSPNQGATEAFF.

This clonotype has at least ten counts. DNA of the CDR3: TGTGCCAGCAAATCGGGGTTAAGGGCCCCCTACGAGCAGTACTTC. This encodes CASKSGLRAPYEQYF. The chain links TRBV27 to TRBJ2-7, with D tentatively TRBD2 (5 bases). In germline, CDR1 is MNHEY, CDR2 SMNVEV (reference sequence). The CDR3 is 15 residues long. The ends were cut back, 7 bases at V and 2 bases at J, with 18 bases in the middle.

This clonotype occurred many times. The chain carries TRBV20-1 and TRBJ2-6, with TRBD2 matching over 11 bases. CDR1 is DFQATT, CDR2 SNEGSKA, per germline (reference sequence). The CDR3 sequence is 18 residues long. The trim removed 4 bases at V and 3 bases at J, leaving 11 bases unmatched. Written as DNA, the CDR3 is TGCAGTGCTAATTCTTTATTAGCGGGAGGGGGTGGGGCCAACGTCCTGACTTTC. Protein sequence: CSANSLLAGGGGANVLTF.

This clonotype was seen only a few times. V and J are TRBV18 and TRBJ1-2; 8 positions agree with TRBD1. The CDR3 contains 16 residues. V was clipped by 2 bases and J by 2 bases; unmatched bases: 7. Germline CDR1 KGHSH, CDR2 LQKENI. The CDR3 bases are TGTGCCAGCTCACCAGGGACAGGTTCAAACAACTATGGCTACACCTTC. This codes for CASSPGTGSNNYGYTF.

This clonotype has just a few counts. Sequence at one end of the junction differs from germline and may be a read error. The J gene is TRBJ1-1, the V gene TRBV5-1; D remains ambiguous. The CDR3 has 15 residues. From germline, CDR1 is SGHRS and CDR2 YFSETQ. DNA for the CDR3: TGCGCCAACAGCCGGTTGGGCTCACTGAACACTGAAGCTTTCTTT. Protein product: CANSRLGSLNTEAFF.

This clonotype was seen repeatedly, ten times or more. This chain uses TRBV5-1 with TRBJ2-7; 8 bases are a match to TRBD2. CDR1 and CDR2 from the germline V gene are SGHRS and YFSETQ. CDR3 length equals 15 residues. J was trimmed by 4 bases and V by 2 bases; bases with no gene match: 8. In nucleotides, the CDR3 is TGCGCCAGCAGCTTAGAGCGGGAGCTGCCTTACGAGCAGTACTTC. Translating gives CASSLERELPYEQYF.

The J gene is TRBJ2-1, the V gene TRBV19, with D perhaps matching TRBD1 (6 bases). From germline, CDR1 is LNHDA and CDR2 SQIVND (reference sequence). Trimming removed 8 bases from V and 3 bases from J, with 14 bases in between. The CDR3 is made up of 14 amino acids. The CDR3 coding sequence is TGTGCCAGTTCTACCGACAGGTTCTACAATGAGCAGTTCTTC. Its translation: CASSTDRFYNEQFF.

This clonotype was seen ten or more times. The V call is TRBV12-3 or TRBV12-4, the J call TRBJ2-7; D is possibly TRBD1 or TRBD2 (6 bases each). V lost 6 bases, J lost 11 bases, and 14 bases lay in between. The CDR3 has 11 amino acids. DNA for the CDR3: TGTGCCAGCAGCTTCGGGGGCTTGAAGTACTTC. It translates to CASSFGGLKYF.

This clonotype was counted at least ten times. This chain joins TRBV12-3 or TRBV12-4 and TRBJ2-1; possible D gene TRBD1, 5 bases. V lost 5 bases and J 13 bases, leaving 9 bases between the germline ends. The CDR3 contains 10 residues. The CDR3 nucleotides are TGTGCCAGCAGTCAGGGCCCTCAGTTCTTC. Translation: CASSQGPQFF.

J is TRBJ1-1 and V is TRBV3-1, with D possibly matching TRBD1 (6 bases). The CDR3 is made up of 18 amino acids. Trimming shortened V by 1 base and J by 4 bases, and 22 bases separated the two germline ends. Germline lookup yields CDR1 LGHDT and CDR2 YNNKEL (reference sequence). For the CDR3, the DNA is TGTGCCAGCAGCCAAGGCCGGGAGGGGGGAGTGTTCGTCACTGAAGCTTTCTTT. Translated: CASSQGREGGVFVTEAFF.

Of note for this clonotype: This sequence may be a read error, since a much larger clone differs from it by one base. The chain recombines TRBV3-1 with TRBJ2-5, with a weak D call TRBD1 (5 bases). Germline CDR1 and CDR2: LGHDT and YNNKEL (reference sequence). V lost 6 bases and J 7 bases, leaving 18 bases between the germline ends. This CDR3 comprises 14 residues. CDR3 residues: CASSHASGLGTQYF. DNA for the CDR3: TGTGCCAGCAGTCATGCCTCAGGGCTAGGGACCCAGTACTTC.

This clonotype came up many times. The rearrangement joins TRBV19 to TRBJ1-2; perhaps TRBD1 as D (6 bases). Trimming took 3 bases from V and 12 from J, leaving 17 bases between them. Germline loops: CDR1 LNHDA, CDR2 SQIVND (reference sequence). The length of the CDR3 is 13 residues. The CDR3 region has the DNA TGTGCCAGTAGTATGGGGGCGATCCAGTCGCACACCTTC. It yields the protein CASSMGAIQSHTF.

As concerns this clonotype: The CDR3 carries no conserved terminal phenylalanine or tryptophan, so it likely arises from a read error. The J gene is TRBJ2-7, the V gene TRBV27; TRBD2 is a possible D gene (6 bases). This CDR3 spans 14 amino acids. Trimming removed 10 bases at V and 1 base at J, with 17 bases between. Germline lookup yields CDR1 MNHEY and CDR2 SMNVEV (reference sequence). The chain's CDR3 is CATSAGQASYEQYL. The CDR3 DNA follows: TGTGCCACCTCCGCGGGGCAGGCTTCCTACGAGCAGTACCTC.

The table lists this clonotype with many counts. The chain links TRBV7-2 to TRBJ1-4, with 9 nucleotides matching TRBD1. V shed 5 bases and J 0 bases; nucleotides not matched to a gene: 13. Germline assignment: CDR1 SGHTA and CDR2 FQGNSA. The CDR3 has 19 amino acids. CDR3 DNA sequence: TGTGCCAGCAGCCTCCGGGACAGGGAGGATCTGGCAACTAATGAAAAACTGTTTTTT. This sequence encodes CASSLRDREDLATNEKLFF.